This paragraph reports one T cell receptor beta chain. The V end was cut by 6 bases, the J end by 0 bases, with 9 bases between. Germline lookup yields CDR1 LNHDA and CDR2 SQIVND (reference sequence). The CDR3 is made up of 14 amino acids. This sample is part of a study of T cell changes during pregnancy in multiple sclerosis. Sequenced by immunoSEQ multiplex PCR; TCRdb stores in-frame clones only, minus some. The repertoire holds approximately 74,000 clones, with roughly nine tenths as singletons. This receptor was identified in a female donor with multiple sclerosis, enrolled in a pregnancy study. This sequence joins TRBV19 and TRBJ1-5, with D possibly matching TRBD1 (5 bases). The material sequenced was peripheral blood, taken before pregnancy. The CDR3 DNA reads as TGTGCCAGTAGGTACAGGTATAGCAATCAGCCCCAGCATTTT. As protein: CASRYRYSNQPQHF.